These 12 T cell receptor beta chains came from one sample sequenced in a study of T-cell memory formation after mild COVID-19. MiXCR, run by TCRdb on the 5' RACE reads, gives a single entry per CDR3 protein. The table has 350,000 to 550,000 distinct CDR3 sequences, about 20% seen once. The specimen sequenced was PBMCs or a T cell subset sorted from them (not recorded which). These receptors were obtained from a man in his late teens or twenties who had mild COVID-19 (a few samples of this study predate the infection). Cell type and time point are not known.

This clonotype was seen ten or more times. The chain carries TRBV5-5 and TRBJ2-1; D is unclear. Deletions cut 0 bases from V and 6 bases from J, with 10 bases between. The germline V gene encodes CDR1 SGHKS and CDR2 YYEKEE (reference sequence). The CDR3 totals 14 residues. The CDR3: CASSLEFASNEQFF. DNA for the CDR3: TGTGCCAGCAGCTTGGAGTTCGCCTCCAATGAGCAGTTCTTC.

This clonotype was counted only a few times. V is TRBV20-1 and J is TRBJ2-3; 8 bases agree with TRBD2. The CDR3 has 11 residues. CDR1 is DFQATT and CDR2 is SNEGSKA in the germline V gene (reference sequence). After removal of 7 bases from V and 6 bases from J, the junction contained 3 bases not matched to a gene. The CDR3 DNA sequence: TGCAGTGGAGGCGGGAGGGATACGCAGTATTTT. This codes for CSGGGRDTQYF.

The V call is TRBV7-2, the J call TRBJ2-3; D may match TRBD1 or TRBD2 (6 bases each). V lost 9 bases and J 5 bases, leaving 18 bases between the germline ends. CDR1 SGHTA and CDR2 FQGNSA come from the germline V gene. The CDR3 has 14 residues. CDR3 loop: CARSSVGAGDTQYF. The CDR3 coding sequence is TGTGCCAGGTCTAGCGTGGGGGCAGGAGATACGCAGTATTTT.

This clonotype has a single count. CDR3 DNA sequence: TGTGCCAGCAGTCGACAGGGCGTCAGCAATGAGCAGTTCTTC. The encoded protein is CASSRQGVSNEQFF. The chain recombines TRBV6-6 with TRBJ2-1; 7 nucleotides align to TRBD1. Germline assignment: CDR1 MNHNY and CDR2 SVGAGI (reference sequence). Unmatched junction bases numbered 7, after V lost 5 bases and J lost 6 bases. The CDR3 sequence is 14 residues long.

This clonotype was seen a handful of times. The rearrangement links TRBV27 to TRBJ2-5; TRBD2 matches at 11 bases. J gave up 5 bases and V 2 bases, and 7 bases lay outside the gene matches. In germline, CDR1 is MNHEY, CDR2 SMNVEV (reference sequence). The CDR3 runs 16 residues. The CDR3 region has the DNA TGTGCCAGCAGTTTACGCCTAGCGGGGGGATGGGAGACCCAGTACTTC. It codes for CASSLRLAGGWETQYF.

The chain links TRBV12-3 or TRBV12-4 to TRBJ2-2; the D gene is possibly TRBD1 (5 bases). There are 14 residues in the CDR3. V was pared by 6 bases and J by 7 bases, with 15 bases between. CDR3 coding DNA: TGTGCCAGCAGCCCTGTAGGGGCGAGCGGGGAGCTGTTTTTT. Residues: CASSPVGASGELFF.

There are many counts of this clonotype. CDR3 protein: CASRIVGGQETQYF. CDR3 coding DNA: TGTGCCAGCCGGATCGTGGGGGGCCAAGAGACCCAGTACTTC. The chain is built from TRBV7-2 and TRBJ2-5; D might be TRBD2 (6 bases). The CDR3 totals 14 residues. CDR1 and CDR2 (germline): SGHTA, FQGNSA. Trimming took 8 bases from V and 1 from J, leaving 14 bases between them. The variable domain in full, completed from reference TRBV7-2 and TRBJ2-5, reads GAGVSQSPSNKVTEKGKDVELRCDPISGHTALYWYRQSLGQGLEFLIYFQGNSAPDKSGLPSDRFSAERTGGSVSTLTIQRTQQEDSAVYLCASRIVGGQETQYFGPGTRLLVL.

The chain links TRBV2 to TRBJ2-7; the D gene is possibly TRBD2 (6 bases). Trimming took 11 bases from V and 0 from J, leaving 11 bases between them. This CDR3 has 12 amino acids. The germline V gene has CDR1 SNHLY and CDR2 FYNNEI. CDR3 DNA sequence: TGTGCCGCGACGGAGGGCTCCTACGAGCAGTACTTC. Translating it yields CAATEGSYEQYF.

This clonotype was counted only a few times. The chain recombines TRBV7-3 with TRBJ2-1; D gene unclear. Germline CDR1 is SGHTA and CDR2 is FQGTGA. The V gene lost 4 bases and the J gene lost 0 bases, with 13 bases spanning the gap. The CDR3 spans 16 residues. In DNA form, the CDR3 reads TGTGCCAGCAGCTCTATCCCCTCGAGCTCCTACAATGAGCAGTTCTTC. Translated: CASSSIPSSSYNEQFF.

The sample holds a few counts of this clonotype. The chain combines TRBV10-3 with TRBJ1-2; perhaps TRBD1 as D (6 bases). The CDR3 is 15 amino acids. V gave up 3 bases and J gave up 1 base, with 12 bases separating them. Germline loops: CDR1 ENHRY, CDR2 SYGVKD. DNA of the CDR3: TGTGCCATCAGTGACAGGACAGCATATAACTATGGCTACACCTTC. It encodes CAISDRTAYNYGYTF.

The table lists this clonotype with a few counts. The chain uses TRBV20-1 and TRBJ2-7; D gene unclear. The CDR3 consists of 12 residues. Trimming shortened V by 1 base and J by 5 bases, and 9 bases separated the two germline ends. Germline V CDR1 and CDR2: DFQATT, SNEGSKA (reference sequence). In nucleotides, the CDR3 is TGCAGTGCTAGAGCCGCGTACGACGAGCAGTACGTC. Amino acid sequence: CSARAAYDEQYV.

This clonotype turned up a few times. The chain couples TRBV7-9 to TRBJ1-1, with D hard to call. V shed 5 bases and J shed 4 bases, with 17 bases lying between them. The germline CDR1 and CDR2 sequences are SEHNR and FQNEAQ (reference sequence). This CDR3 region has 15 residues. The CDR3 DNA sequence: TGTGCCAGCAGCACCAGCTTTCGTTCGGGCACTGAAGCTTTCTTT. This encodes CASSTSFRSGTEAFF.